The 27 T cell receptor beta chains below come from one sample, sequenced in a study of blood T cell repertoires in COVID-19. The data were produced by immunoSEQ multiplex PCR, yet TCRdb's version contains in-frame clones alone and is incomplete. The sample yields about 68,000 clones, approximately 84% seen once. The material sequenced was peripheral blood. The source of these receptors is a man aged 50 or older with active COVID-19.

The chain carries TRBV6-1 and TRBJ2-5; D unclear. In germline, CDR1 is MNHNS, CDR2 SASEGT. V was pared by 2 bases and J by 4 bases, with 8 bases between. The CDR3 is made up of 13 amino acids. Here the CDR3 DNA reads TGTGCCAGCAGTGAACCTTGGGCAGAGACCCAGTACTTC. Protein: CASSEPWAETQYF.

The gene calls are TRBV7-2 and TRBJ1-2; D call uncertain. With 2 bases removed from V and 4 bases from J, the gap between germline ends came to 8 bases. CDR3 length: 13 amino acids. Looked up from germline, CDR1 is SGHTA and CDR2 is FQGNSA. As DNA, the CDR3 is TGTGCCAGCAGCTTAAGGAGTGGCTATGGCTACACCTTC. It is translated as CASSLRSGYGYTF.

The chain joins TRBV5-5 to TRBJ2-1; 9 nucleotides match TRBD2. The germline V gene encodes CDR1 SGHKS and CDR2 YYEKEE (reference sequence). Trimming at V came to 0 bases and at J to 7 bases, leaving 11 bases not matched to a gene. The CDR3 is made up of 17 amino acids. CDR3 in amino acids: CASSLVGGAGGWNEQFF. DNA for the CDR3: TGTGCCAGCAGCTTGGTCGGGGGAGCGGGGGGCTGGAATGAGCAGTTCTTC.

This chain connects TRBV11-1 to TRBJ2-1, with 10 bases aligning to TRBD2. The junction had 9 bases not matched to a gene; V was cut back by 6 bases and J by 7 bases. Germline V gene sequence: CDR1 SGHAT, CDR2 FQDESV (reference sequence). The CDR3 has 15 residues. The CDR3 sequence is CASRESASGRNEQFF. CDR3 DNA sequence: TGTGCCAGCAGAGAGAGCGCTAGCGGGAGAAATGAGCAGTTCTTC.

The chain carries TRBV6-5 and TRBJ2-1, with 8 bases identical to TRBD2. Per germline, CDR1 MNHEY and CDR2 SVGAGI. The V and J ends lost 2 bases and 9 bases, in that order; junction bases with no gene match: 9. The CDR3 is 15 amino acids. The CDR3 reads CASSYPPGLAAEQFF. As DNA, the CDR3 is TGTGCCAGCAGTTACCCACCTGGACTAGCTGCTGAGCAGTTCTTC.

V gene TRBV6-6 combines with J gene TRBJ2-1; 8 bases are a match to TRBD2. The CDR3 is made up of 12 amino acids. Germline V gives CDR1 MNHNY, CDR2 SVGAGI (reference sequence). V lost 6 bases, J lost 10 bases, and 5 bases stayed unmatched. For the CDR3, the DNA is TGTGCCAGCAGCCCACGGGGGGGAGAGCAGTTCTTC. Its protein is CASSPRGGEQFF.

This rearrangement joins TRBV5-6 to TRBJ2-3; 11 bases fit TRBD1. V was clipped by 4 bases and J by 5 bases; unmatched bases: 9. CDR3 size: 16 residues. Germline CDR1 is SGHDT and CDR2 is YYEEEE. This CDR3 is CASSLLGQGAKDTQYF. CDR3 bases: TGTGCCAGCAGCCTACTCGGACAGGGGGCGAAAGATACGCAGTATTTT.

This chain joins TRBV6-2 or TRBV6-3 and TRBJ2-5, with D perhaps TRBD1 (7 bases). The CDR3 is made up of 17 amino acids. V was shortened by 4 bases and J by 5 bases, with 23 bases between the two germline ends. CDR1 is MNHEY, CDR2 SVGEGT, per germline. The CDR3 DNA reads TGTGCCAGCAGTTTTCCACTTGACAGGGAGGAGAGGGAGACCCAGTACTTC. It is translated as CASSFPLDREERETQYF.

The chain uses TRBV7-9 and TRBJ2-5; D is uncertain. From germline, CDR1 is SEHNR and CDR2 FQNEAQ (reference sequence). The CDR3 spans 13 residues. V shed 5 bases and J shed 3 bases, with 10 bases lying between them. In DNA form, the CDR3 reads TGTGCCAGCAGCCCGACTCTCAAAGAGACCCAGTACTTC. This gives the protein CASSPTLKETQYF.

V is TRBV7-9 and J is TRBJ2-5; 7 bases are a match to TRBD2. V shed 3 bases and J 4 bases; nucleotides not matched to a gene: 11. The length of the CDR3 is 16 residues. Germline CDR1 reads SEHNR; CDR2 reads FQNEAQ (reference sequence). As DNA, the CDR3 is TGTGCCAGCAGCTTGGGACCCACGGGAGGAAGAGAGACCCAGTACTTC. Its protein product is CASSLGPTGGRETQYF.

The rearrangement uses TRBV11-3 and TRBJ2-5; 7 nucleotides agree with TRBD2. The CDR3 runs to 15 residues. The germline gives CDR1 SGHNT, CDR2 YENEEA. Trimming cost V 5 bases and J 4 bases; bases outside gene matches: 10. CDR3 nucleotide sequence: TGTGCCAGCAGCACCTCGGGGGAGGGAGCAGAGACCCAGTACTTC. This translates into CASSTSGEGAETQYF.

The chain couples TRBV6-5 to TRBJ1-5; D gene ambiguous. CDR3 length: 13 amino acids. CDR1 is MNHEY, CDR2 SVGAGI, per germline. V gave up 10 bases and J gave up 6 bases, with 16 bases separating them. CDR3 sequence (DNA): TGTGCCATCAAGAGGGAGGGCGGTCAGCCCCAGCATTTT. Encoded protein: CAIKREGGQPQHF.

This clone has only one observation. The V and J genes are TRBV6-4 and TRBJ1-4; 10 positions match TRBD1. There are 15 residues in the CDR3. Trimming took 7 bases from V and 11 from J; bases not matched to a gene: 13. Germline V gene sequence: CDR1 MRHNA, CDR2 SNTAGT. CDR3 region: CASTTGTGDGEKLFF. CDR3 nucleotide sequence: TGTGCCAGCACTACGGGGACAGGGGACGGGGAGAAACTGTTTTTT.

V is TRBV3-1 (or the pseudogene TRBV3-2) and J is TRBJ2-7, with 7 bases identical to TRBD1. The CDR3 loop spans 13 amino acids. Germline V gives CDR1 LGHDT, CDR2 YNNKEL (reference sequence). J was trimmed by 2 bases and V by 7 bases; bases with no gene match: 5. The CDR3 nucleotides are TGTGCCAGCAACGACAGGGTTACCTACGAGCAGTACTTC. Its translation: CASNDRVTYEQYF.

V is TRBV5-1 and J is TRBJ2-2, with a possible D match to TRBD2 (6 bases). Trimming stripped 5 bases from V and 7 bases from J, with 12 bases between. Germline V gene lookup returns CDR1 SGHRS and CDR2 YFSETQ. CDR3 size: 13 residues. As DNA, the CDR3 is TGCGCCAGCAGGCGGGGAGATAACGGGGAGCTGTTTTTT. It translates to CASRRGDNGELFF. The full variable domain, rest sourced from reference TRBV5-1 and TRBJ2-2, is KAGVTQTPRYLIKTRGQQVTLSCSPISGHRSVSWYQQTPGQGLQFLFEYFSETQRNKGNFPGRFSGRQFSNSRSEMNVSTLELGDSALYLCASRRGDNGELFFGEGSRLTVL.

This chain connects TRBV18 to TRBJ1-2, with D possibly being TRBD1 (5 bases). Germline V lookup: CDR1 KGHSH, CDR2 LQKENI. The CDR3 has 16 amino acids. Deletions cut 1 base from V and 3 bases from J, with 15 bases between. CDR3 sequence: CASSPRGDSLYYGYTF. In DNA, the CDR3 is TGTGCCAGCTCACCACGCGGTGACAGTCTTTACTATGGCTACACCTTC.

CDR3 region: CASSVGTGRDTQYF. The CDR3 bases are TGTGCCAGCAGCGTGGGAACAGGACGGGATACGCAGTATTTT. The V gene is TRBV9, the J gene TRBJ2-3; possible D gene TRBD1, 5 bases. The CDR3 loop spans 14 amino acids. Trimming removed 2 bases at V and 6 bases at J, with 13 bases between. CDR1 SGDLS and CDR2 YYNGEE come from the germline V gene.

As DNA, the CDR3 is TGTGCCAGTAGCCCCAGGGGACAGGTCCTAGCTAACTATGGCTACACCTTC. It specifies CASSPRGQVLANYGYTF. The chain employs TRBV19 and TRBJ1-2; 8 bases are shared with TRBD1. J gave up 0 bases and V 6 bases, and 12 bases lay outside the gene matches. This CDR3 comprises 17 residues. The germline CDR1 and CDR2 sequences are LNHDA and SQIVND (reference sequence).

This clone was observed once. The CDR3 sequence: CATGTGNNEQFF. CDR3 DNA: TGTGCCACCGGGACTGGAAACAATGAGCAGTTCTTC. The chain recombines TRBV15 with TRBJ2-1, with a possible D match to TRBD2 (6 bases). With 8 bases removed from V and 5 bases from J, the gap between germline ends came to 10 bases. Germline-derived CDR1 and CDR2 are LNHNV and YYDKDF (reference sequence). The CDR3 is 12 residues long.

A few counts support this clone. This chain links TRBV5-1 with TRBJ1-5; a weak D match, TRBD1 (5 bases). The CDR3 runs to 14 residues. V gave up 4 bases and J gave up 7 bases, with 15 bases separating them. The V gene's germline CDR1 is SGHRS and CDR2 YFSETQ. The CDR3 sequence: CASSRDSAGQPQHF. The CDR3 nucleotides are TGCGCCAGCAGCCGAGACAGCGCGGGGCAGCCCCAGCATTTT.

V gene TRBV7-9 combines with J gene TRBJ2-7; possible D gene TRBD2, 5 bases. The CDR3 is made up of 14 amino acids. Germline-derived CDR1 and CDR2 are SEHNR and FQNEAQ (reference sequence). V was clipped by 5 bases and J by 7 bases, with 18 bases between them. The CDR3 here is CASSPVGARGEQYF. The CDR3 coding sequence is TGTGCCAGCAGCCCAGTAGGAGCCAGAGGGGAGCAGTACTTC.

J is TRBJ2-5 and V is TRBV4-2; 11 bases are a match to TRBD2. Germline CDR1 and CDR2: LGHNA and YNFKEQ. After removal of 1 base from V and 7 bases from J, the junction contained 8 bases not matched to a gene. The CDR3 has 16 residues. The CDR3 spells CASSQATLAGVGTQYF. CDR3 nucleotide sequence: TGTGCCAGCAGCCAAGCCACACTAGCGGGGGTCGGGACCCAGTACTTC.

The J gene is TRBJ2-2, the V gene TRBV4-1; 9 nucleotides match TRBD2. The CDR3 is 15 residues long. Germline-derived CDR1 and CDR2 are MGHRA and YSYEKL. The J segment lost 5 bases and the V segment lost 4 bases, leaving 5 bases of the junction unmatched. DNA of the CDR3: TGCGCCAGCAGCCGAAGCGGGGGGCAAACCGGGGAGCTGTTTTTT. The encoded protein is CASSRSGGQTGELFF.

The gene calls are TRBV30 and TRBJ1-4; possibly TRBD1 for D (5 bases). CDR1 GTSNPN and CDR2 SVGIG come from the germline V gene (reference sequence). The V end was cut by 3 bases, the J end by 8 bases, with 13 bases between. The CDR3 has 13 amino acids. DNA for the CDR3: TGTGCCTGGAGCGCGGGACGGTTGGAAAAACTGTTTTTT. Residues: CAWSAGRLEKLFF.

The rearrangement links TRBV30 to TRBJ2-1; possibly TRBD2 for D (7 bases). The CDR3 is 13 residues long. V gave up 8 bases and J gave up 3 bases, with 14 bases separating them. Germline CDR1 reads GTSNPN; CDR2 reads SVGIG (reference sequence). The CDR3 DNA sequence: TGTGCCCGGGGGGCGGGGAACTACAATGAGCAGTTCTTC. The encoded protein is CARGAGNYNEQFF.

The V and J genes are TRBV6-1 and TRBJ1-2; tentative D call: TRBD1 (6 bases). Germline CDR1 MNHNS, CDR2 SASEGT. V lost 3 bases, J lost 6 bases, and 20 bases lay in between. CDR3 length: 16 amino acids. The CDR3 DNA is TGTGCCAGCAGTGACTATTCCAGCAGGGGCGCTCATGGCTACACCTTC. Translating it yields CASSDYSSRGAHGYTF.

The table lists this clone with a count of one. This chain joins TRBV11-3 and TRBJ2-2; 9 bases agree with TRBD1. CDR1 and CDR2 from the germline V gene are SGHNT and YENEEA. The CDR3 contains 19 residues. V was clipped by 5 bases and J by 1 base; unmatched bases: 14. CDR3 nucleotides: TGTGCCAGCAGCCCTCACTGGGGACAGGGTGAGGGGAACACCGGGGAGCTGTTTTTT. Translation: CASSPHWGQGEGNTGELFF.